The present entry profiles one T cell receptor (beta chain) with its context. This entry is derived from a study of cytomegalovirus exposure and HLA in healthy donors. A multiplex PCR was run with 60 Vbeta primers and 13 Jbeta primers. Sequencing used immunoSEQ multiplex PCR; TCRdb keeps in-frame clones, though not all of them. This sample has 60,000 to 70,000 clones, with 75% found just once. The V end lost 0 bases, the J end lost 4 bases, and 10 bases lay between the germline ends. Germline assignment: CDR1 GTSNPN and CDR2 SVGIG (reference sequence). This CDR3 comprises 14 residues. Sequences were obtained from PBMCs. The chain combines TRBV30 with TRBJ1-5, with a weak D call TRBD1 (5 bases). This clonotype originated in a woman aged 40 to 50 in good health and CMV-seropositive. CDR3 bases: TGTGCCTGGAGTGTCACAGGATTTAATCAGCCCCAGCATTTT. This translates into CAWSVTGFNQPQHF.